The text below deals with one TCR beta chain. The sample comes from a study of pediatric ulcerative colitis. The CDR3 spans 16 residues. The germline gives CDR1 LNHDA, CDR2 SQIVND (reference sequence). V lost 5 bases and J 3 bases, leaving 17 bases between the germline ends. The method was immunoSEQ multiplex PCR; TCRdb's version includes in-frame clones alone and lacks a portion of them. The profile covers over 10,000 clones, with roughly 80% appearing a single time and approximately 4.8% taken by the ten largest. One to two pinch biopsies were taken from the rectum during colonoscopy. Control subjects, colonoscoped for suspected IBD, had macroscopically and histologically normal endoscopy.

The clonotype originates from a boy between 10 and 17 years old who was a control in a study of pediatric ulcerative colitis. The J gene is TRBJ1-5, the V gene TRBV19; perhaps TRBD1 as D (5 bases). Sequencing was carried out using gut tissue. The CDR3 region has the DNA TGTGCCAGTAGTCCCATGAATGAGGGACCCAATCAGCCCCAGCATTTT. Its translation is CASSPMNEGPNQPQHF.